The text below deals with one T cell receptor beta chain. Its antigen is undetermined. Whether given at about 4 or about 12 weeks, second doses were pooled. This CDR3 has 15 amino acids. Trimming cost V 6 bases and J 2 bases, with 14 bases left between them. Germline-derived CDR1 and CDR2 are SEHNR and FQNEAQ (reference sequence). The sample is drawn from a study of T cell responses to AZD1222 COVID-19 vaccine. General study points: Among the donors, most were white British and more were female, and clonal diversity was possibly underestimated. Only six people who got AZD1222 tested seropositive at baseline. Every sample of the repertoires postdated the peak T cell response.

Measured with immunoSEQ multiplex PCR; TCRdb has only the in-frame clones, and not every one. The sample lists 95,000 to 100,000 clones; 65% to 85% were seen once. This TCR derives from an adult who received the AZD1222 COVID-19 vaccine. The chain links TRBV7-9 to TRBJ1-5; D remains ambiguous. Material: peripheral blood, obtained 28 days after the second AZD1222 dose. CDR3 in DNA: TGTGCCAGCAGTAAAACGCGCATCGGCAATCAGCCCCAGCATTTT. Its protein is CASSKTRIGNQPQHF.